This T cell receptor (beta chain) was captured by sequencing in a study of tumor and adjacent non-tumor tissue in lung cancer. Study context: Some 4.2 million productive TCRbeta reads were obtained per sample on average. Study-level results: Tumor repertoires had a smaller top 100 clone share than normal lung.

On this clonotype: Its cognate antigen is unknown. An end of the junction differs from the germline gene, which may be a read error.

The CDR3 extends over 14 amino acids. No cell sorting was done before RNA was extracted from the tissue. The library came from three nested PCR rounds adapted from ARM-PCR protocols. TCRdb recomputed calls from the multiplex PCR reads with MiXCR, one row per CDR3 protein. Of roughly 75,000 distinct CDR3 sequences listed, over 75% are singletons. Sequencing used lung tumor tissue. V and J are TRBV12-3 or TRBV12-4 and TRBJ2-2; tentatively, D is TRBD2 (5 bases). This sequence was found in a woman aged 50 to 60 with non-small cell lung cancer. CDR3 region: CASTATLAVGELSF. CDR3 DNA sequence: TGTGCCAGCACCGCCACATTGGCGGTCGGGGAGCTGTCTTTT.